Listed here are 29 T cell receptor beta chains from one sample, sequenced in a study of T cells in Graves' hyperthyroidism and ophthalmopathy (dated by TCRdb to the late 2010s). Libraries came from multiplex PCR. Sequencing took place on an Illumina HiSeq 2000. The TCR beta CDR3 regions were amplified from the RNA transcripts. A first-round RT-PCR of the TCR CDR3 used the HTBI primer set with the Qiagen OneStep RT-PCR kit. The public reads were quality trimmed at Q25 with fastp and then assembled into clones with MiXCR by TCRdb, keeping productive beta chains. Every distinct CDR3 protein forms one entry, paired with its most common genes and DNA. The sample includes about 260,000 distinct CDR3 sequences, with approximately 23% observed a single time. The ten largest clones capture 50% to 75% of the sample. Sequencing was done on a sample of blood. These receptors were obtained from a man aged 30 to 45 with Graves' ophthalmopathy.

CDR3 sequence reads: CASSLGQGNLPMNTEAFF. Here the CDR3 DNA reads TGTGCCAGCAGTCTTGGACAGGGGAATTTACCTATGAACACTGAAGCTTTCTTT. The chain carries TRBV28 and TRBJ1-1, with TRBD1 matching 9 bases. The CDR3 loop spans 18 amino acids. Looked up from germline, CDR1 is MDHEN and CDR2 is SYDVKM. V was pared by 5 bases and J by 0 bases, with 13 bases of the junction left unmatched.

This clonotype appeared many times. One junction end disagrees with the germline gene, perhaps due to a read error. The rearrangement links TRBV6-2 or TRBV6-3 to TRBJ1-1, with no clear D. From germline, CDR1 is MNHEY and CDR2 SVGEGT. There are 14 residues in the CDR3. The CDR3 sequence is CASSYFAGGTEAFF. The CDR3 nucleotides read TGTGCCAGCAGCTACTTCGCAGGCGGCACTGAAGCTTTCTTT.

The chain couples TRBV19 to TRBJ1-5; D is perhaps TRBD1 (5 bases). In germline, CDR1 is LNHDA, CDR2 SQIVND (reference sequence). This CDR3 contains 15 residues. The V and J ends lost 2 bases and 2 bases respectively, with 10 bases between them. CDR3 DNA sequence: TGTGCCAGTAGTATATGGGGGGACGGCAATCAGCCCCAGCATTTT. Translation gives CASSIWGDGNQPQHF.

The genes are TRBV6-1 and TRBJ2-7; a possible D gene is TRBD1 (5 bases). The ends were cut back, 8 bases at V and 4 bases at J, with 15 bases in the middle. Germline CDR1 reads MNHNS; CDR2 reads SASEGT. The CDR3 length is 13 residues. DNA of the CDR3: TGTGCCAGCCAGGGCGATGACTCTTACGAGCAGTACTTC. Translated: CASQGDDSYEQYF.

There are many counts of this clonotype. Written as DNA, the CDR3 is TGTGCCAGCAGTGTAACACAGGGTGTAGGCCCCTACGAGCAGTACTTC. This sequence encodes CASSVTQGVGPYEQYF. The rearrangement links TRBV2 to TRBJ2-7; D is perhaps TRBD1 (6 bases). This CDR3 comprises 16 residues. The ends were cut back, 4 bases at V and 2 bases at J, with 18 bases in the middle. Germline V gene lookup returns CDR1 SNHLY and CDR2 FYNNEI.

In nucleotides, the CDR3 is TGTGCCAGCAGTGAACTAGAGGGAGAGACCCAGTACTTC. Its translation: CASSELEGETQYF. V gene TRBV6-1 combines with J gene TRBJ2-5; a weak D match, TRBD2 (5 bases). V gave up 2 bases and J gave up 4 bases, with 8 bases separating them. This CDR3 is 13 amino acids long. CDR1 is MNHNS and CDR2 is SASEGT in the germline V gene.

V is TRBV5-1 and J is TRBJ1-5, with D possibly matching TRBD1 (5 bases). This CDR3 comprises 15 residues. V shed 4 bases and J shed 3 bases, with 14 bases lying between them. Germline-derived CDR1 and CDR2 are SGHRS and YFSETQ. DNA for the CDR3: TGCGCCAGCAGCCTAGGGACCGCTTACAATCAGCCCCAGCATTTT. This codes for CASSLGTAYNQPQHF.

This clonotype appeared a few times. This chain links TRBV20-1 with TRBJ1-5; D is perhaps TRBD1 (5 bases). Germline CDR1 is DFQATT and CDR2 is SNEGSKA (reference sequence). V dropped 3 bases and J dropped 5 bases, with 8 bases sitting between them. The CDR3 has 12 amino acids. The CDR3 DNA reads as TGCAGTGCTAGGTTCAGGGATCAGCCCCAGCATTTT. Its protein product is CSARFRDQPQHF.

A few counts support this clonotype. The chain has TRBV28 and TRBJ2-2, with TRBD1 as a possible D gene (6 bases). The germline V gene encodes CDR1 MDHEN and CDR2 SYDVKM. The CDR3 length is 15 residues. V lost 5 bases, J lost 1 base, and 11 bases lay in between. Here the CDR3 reads CASSLTGENTGELFF. For the CDR3, the DNA is TGTGCCAGCAGTCTGACAGGCGAGAACACCGGGGAGCTGTTTTTT.

This clonotype was counted at least ten times. The rearrangement uses TRBV4-1 and TRBJ2-3; D possibly corresponds to TRBD2 (5 bases). Trimming stripped 5 bases from V and 2 bases from J, with 5 bases between. This CDR3 spans 12 amino acids. CDR1 is MGHRA and CDR2 is YSYEKL in the germline V gene. The CDR3, as DNA: TGCGCCAGCAGCGGACTCACAGATACGCAGTATTTT. Protein product: CASSGLTDTQYF.

This clonotype was seen repeatedly, ten times or more. The chain is built from TRBV7-6 and TRBJ2-1, with 9 bases identical to TRBD1. In germline, CDR1 is SGHVS, CDR2 FNYEAQ. V lost 1 base to trimming and J lost 10 bases; unmatched junction nucleotides: 14. CDR3 size: 17 residues. The CDR3: CASSLEGTGISAGEQFF. The DNA for the CDR3 is TGTGCCAGCAGCTTAGAGGGGACAGGGATTTCAGCGGGAGAGCAGTTCTTC.

This clonotype has a count of ten or more. The chain couples TRBV2 to TRBJ2-1; the match to TRBD1 covers 9 bases. Germline lookup yields CDR1 SNHLY and CDR2 FYNNEI. The trim removed 7 bases at V and 4 bases at J, leaving 8 bases unmatched. This CDR3 comprises 15 residues. The CDR3 loop reads CASKPGQGYYNEQFF. CDR3 bases: TGTGCCAGCAAGCCGGGACAGGGCTATTACAATGAGCAGTTCTTC.

At least ten counts were recorded for this clonotype. V usage is TRBV30 and J usage is TRBJ2-1; 7 bases map to TRBD1. The V gene end was trimmed by 2 bases and the J gene end by 8 bases; junction bases not matched to a gene: 9. Per the germline V gene, CDR1 is GTSNPN and CDR2 is SVGIG (reference sequence). This CDR3 has 14 residues. The CDR3 nucleotides read TGTGCCTGGAGTACTACAGGGGACGGTTATGAGCAGTTCTTC. Translating gives CAWSTTGDGYEQFF. Filled out from reference TRBV30 and TRBJ2-1, the complete variable domain reads SQTIHQWPATLVQPVGSPLSLECTVEGTSNPNLYWYRQAAGRGLQLLFYSVGIGQISSEVPQNLSASRPQDRQFILSSKKLLLSDSGFYLCAWSTTGDGYEQFFGPGTRLTVL.

This clonotype showed up many times. CDR3 DNA: TGTGCCAGCAGTTTTCTACCTTACGAGCAGTACTTC. Protein: CASSFLPYEQYF. The chain joins TRBV28 to TRBJ2-7, with no clear D. CDR3 length: 12 amino acids. CDR1 is MDHEN, CDR2 SYDVKM, per germline. The germline V and J ends were trimmed by 3 bases and 4 bases, with 7 bases remaining between them.

The chain has TRBV28 and TRBJ2-7, with TRBD2 identical over 7 bases. The germline gives CDR1 MDHEN, CDR2 SYDVKM. Losses at the gene ends were 8 bases for V and 2 bases for J; bases not matched to a gene: 6. The CDR3 is 13 amino acids. CDR3 nucleotide sequence: TGTGCCAGCTCCGCCGGGGGGACCTACGAGCAGTACTTC. This gives the protein CASSAGGTYEQYF.

This clonotype was detected many times. CDR3 DNA sequence: TGTGCCAGCAGTTACCGGGCCCCTTCCCTACAAGAGACCCAGTACTTC. It codes for CASSYRAPSLQETQYF. The gene calls are TRBV27 and TRBJ2-5; D unclear. From germline, CDR1 is MNHEY and CDR2 SMNVEV (reference sequence). V lost 4 bases and J 2 bases, leaving 17 bases between the germline ends. The CDR3 is made up of 16 amino acids.

The chain couples TRBV5-1 to TRBJ2-7; 8 bases match TRBD2. The CDR3 totals 15 residues. Germline values: CDR1 SGHRS, CDR2 YFSETQ. Trimming cost V 5 bases and J 4 bases; bases outside gene matches: 11. The CDR3 DNA sequence: TGCGCCAGCAGTACAATTAGCGGGAATCTGTACGAGCAGTACTTC. It specifies CASSTISGNLYEQYF.

This clonotype was detected many times. This chain links TRBV3-1 with TRBJ2-1; 10 bases agree with TRBD2. Germline V gene sequence: CDR1 LGHDT, CDR2 YNNKEL (reference sequence). Trimming at V came to 1 base and at J to 6 bases, leaving 3 bases not matched to a gene. This CDR3 has 15 amino acids. The CDR3 DNA is TGTGCCAGCAGCCAAGGGACTAGCGGACTCAATGAGCAGTTCTTC. Its translation: CASSQGTSGLNEQFF.

This clonotype was detected many times. The rearrangement uses TRBV20-1 and TRBJ2-1; TRBD2 matches at 7 bases. Looked up from germline, CDR1 is DFQATT and CDR2 is SNEGSKA (reference sequence). With V trimmed by 8 bases and J by 5 bases, 6 bases remained unmatched. The CDR3 totals 12 residues. The CDR3 region is CSPRLADNEQFF. CDR3 in DNA: TGCAGTCCCCGTCTAGCGGACAATGAGCAGTTCTTC.

The J gene is TRBJ1-1, the V gene TRBV29-1, with D perhaps matching TRBD1 (5 bases). The V gene's germline CDR1 is SQVTM and CDR2 ANQGSEA. The CDR3 consists of 13 residues. V was shortened by 7 bases and J by 7 bases, with 19 bases between the two germline ends. This CDR3 is CSGSRVGTLEAFF. The CDR3 nucleotides are TGCAGCGGAAGTCGGGTGGGGACTCTTGAAGCTTTCTTT.

In DNA form, the CDR3 reads TGCAGCGTTCGCCTGGGAGAAAAACTGTTTTTT. The encoded protein is CSVRLGEKLFF. The V and J genes are TRBV29-1 and TRBJ1-4; D is undetermined. The CDR3 consists of 11 residues. The V gene's germline CDR1 is SQVTM and CDR2 ANQGSEA. V gave up 5 bases and J gave up 8 bases, with 9 bases separating them. Supplemented by reference TRBV29-1 and TRBJ1-4, the full variable domain reads SAVISQKPSRDICQRGTSLTIQCQVDSQVTMMFWYRQQPGQSLTLIATANQGSEATYESGFVIDKFPISRPNLTFSTLTVSNMSPEDSSIYLCSVRLGEKLFFGSGTQLSVL.

V is TRBV6-2 or TRBV6-3 and J is TRBJ2-7, with TRBD1 matching 7 bases. Trimming removed 7 bases from V and 3 bases from J; junction bases left unmatched: 6. Germline V gene sequence: CDR1 MNHEY, CDR2 SVGEGT. The CDR3 consists of 13 residues. The CDR3 coding sequence is TGTGCCAGCAACGGACAGGCCATCTACGAGCAGTACTTC. Its protein is CASNGQAIYEQYF.

This clonotype showed up just a few times. The chain couples TRBV11-1 to TRBJ2-7, with D unclear. The germline V gene encodes CDR1 SGHAT and CDR2 FQDESV (reference sequence). Trimming shortened V by 5 bases and J by 1 base, and 15 bases separated the two germline ends. There are 15 residues in the CDR3. The CDR3 is CASSPSYILSYEQYF. Here the CDR3 DNA reads TGTGCCAGCAGCCCCTCGTATATCCTATCCTACGAGCAGTACTTC.

In this sample, this clonotype turned up many times. The rearrangement joins TRBV6-1 to TRBJ1-4, with D uncertain. From germline, CDR1 is MNHNS and CDR2 SASEGT. V shed 8 bases and J shed 2 bases, with 15 bases lying between them. The CDR3 contains 15 residues. CDR3 residues: CASQRGWSTNEKLFF. In DNA form, the CDR3 reads TGTGCCAGCCAACGCGGTTGGTCCACTAATGAAAAACTGTTTTTT.

This clonotype was found once. The genes are TRBV24-1 and TRBJ2-1; 7 positions match TRBD1. CDR3 length: 14 residues. Germline CDR1 and CDR2: KGHDR and SFDVKD. Trimming at V came to 6 bases and at J to 6 bases, leaving 7 bases not matched to a gene. CDR3 sequence: CATSNRDSGNEQFF. Written as DNA, the CDR3 is TGTGCCACCAGTAACAGGGACAGTGGCAATGAGCAGTTCTTC.

The genes are TRBV10-3 and TRBJ1-1; 7 bases agree with TRBD1. The length of the CDR3 is 13 residues. Looked up from germline, CDR1 is ENHRY and CDR2 is SYGVKD. The V segment lost 6 bases and the J segment 4 bases; nucleotides outside the gene matches: 5. The DNA for the CDR3 is TGTGCCATCAGCCAGACAGGGTCCACTGAAGCTTTCTTT. Its protein is CAISQTGSTEAFF.

In its sample, this clonotype was seen many times. This rearrangement joins TRBV30 to TRBJ1-2, with 8 positions matching TRBD1. Germline V lookup: CDR1 GTSNPN, CDR2 SVGIG (reference sequence). This CDR3 is built from 13 residues. With V trimmed by 1 base and J by 7 bases, 5 bases remained unmatched. The CDR3: CAWSGQGILGYTF. CDR3 DNA: TGTGCCTGGAGTGGACAGGGGATCCTTGGCTACACCTTC.

This clonotype was recorded a few times. J is TRBJ1-2 and V is TRBV28; tentative D call: TRBD1 (6 bases). V lost 6 bases, J lost 12 bases, and 14 bases lay in between. From germline, CDR1 is MDHEN and CDR2 SYDVKM. The CDR3 consists of 11 residues. The CDR3 region is CASRNTGRNTF. CDR3 bases: TGTGCCAGCAGGAATACAGGGCGCAACACCTTC.

This clonotype was detected a few times. This chain joins TRBV6-1 and TRBJ2-7, with D tentatively TRBD2 (6 bases). Trimming removed 6 bases from V and 3 bases from J, with 15 bases in between. Germline V gives CDR1 MNHNS, CDR2 SASEGT. The CDR3 sequence is 14 residues long. The CDR3 sequence is CASRPIGTYYEQYF. The CDR3 DNA sequence: TGTGCCAGCAGGCCTATTGGGACTTACTACGAGCAGTACTTC.